What follows is one TCR beta chain and its context. Its cognate antigen is unknown. CDR1 and CDR2 (germline): MNHNS, SASEGT. V lost 7 bases, J lost 2 bases, and 5 bases stayed unmatched. The CDR3 covers 14 residues. Template material for amplifying TCR beta CDR3 regions consisted of RNA transcripts. First-round RT-PCR of the TCR CDR3 relied on the HTBI primer set. Each CDR3 protein is one row after TCRdb ran MiXCR on the multiplex PCR reads. The sample carries a few hundred thousand distinct CDR3 sequences, about 43% recorded once. The sample belongs to a study of T cells in Graves' hyperthyroidism and ophthalmopathy. Overall study findings and caveats: Among clonotypes expanded in thyroid above 0.001, most were also found in blood. Ophthalmopathy got predicted by the model a median approximately 6.3 months before its onset.

Sequenced: peripheral blood or thyroid tissue (not recorded which). The origin of this receptor is a woman between 18 and 29 years old with Graves' hyperthyroidism. V is TRBV6-1 and J is TRBJ2-7, with 10 bases identical to TRBD2. The CDR3 protein is CASKLAGGAYEQYF. The DNA for the CDR3 is TGTGCCAGCAAATTAGCGGGAGGTGCCTACGAGCAGTACTTC.